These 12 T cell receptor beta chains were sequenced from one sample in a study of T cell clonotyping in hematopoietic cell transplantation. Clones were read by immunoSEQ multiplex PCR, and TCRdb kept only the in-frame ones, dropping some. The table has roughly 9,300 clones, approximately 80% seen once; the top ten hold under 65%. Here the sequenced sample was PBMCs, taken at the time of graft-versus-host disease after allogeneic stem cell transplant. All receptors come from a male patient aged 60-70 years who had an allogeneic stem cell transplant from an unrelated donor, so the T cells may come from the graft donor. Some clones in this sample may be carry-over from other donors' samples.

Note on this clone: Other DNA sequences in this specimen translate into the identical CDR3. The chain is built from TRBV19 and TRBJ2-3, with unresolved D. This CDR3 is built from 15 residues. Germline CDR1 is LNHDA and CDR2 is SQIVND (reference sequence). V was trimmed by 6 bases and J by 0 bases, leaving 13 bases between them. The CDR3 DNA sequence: TGTGCCAGTAGCAGCCGCGACGGTAGCACAGATACGCAGTATTTT. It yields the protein CASSSRDGSTDTQYF.

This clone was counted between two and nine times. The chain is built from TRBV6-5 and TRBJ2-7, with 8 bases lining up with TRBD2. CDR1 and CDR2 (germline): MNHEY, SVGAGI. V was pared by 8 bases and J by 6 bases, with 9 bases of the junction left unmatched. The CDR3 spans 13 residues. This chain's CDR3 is CASSSGGGSEQYF. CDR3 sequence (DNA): TGTGCCAGCTCGAGCGGGGGTGGCTCCGAGCAGTACTTC.

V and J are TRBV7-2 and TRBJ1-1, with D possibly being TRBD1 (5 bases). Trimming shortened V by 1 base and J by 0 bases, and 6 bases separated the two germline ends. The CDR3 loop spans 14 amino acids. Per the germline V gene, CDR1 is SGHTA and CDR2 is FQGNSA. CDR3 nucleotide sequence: TGTGCCAGCAGCTTAGGGGGACTGAACACTGAAGCTTTCTTT. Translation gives CASSLGGLNTEAFF.

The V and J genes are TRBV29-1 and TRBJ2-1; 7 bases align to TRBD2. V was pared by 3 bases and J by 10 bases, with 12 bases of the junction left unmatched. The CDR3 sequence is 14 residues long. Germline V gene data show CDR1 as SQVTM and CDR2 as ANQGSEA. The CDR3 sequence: CSVERTRGLYEQFF. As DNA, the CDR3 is TGCAGCGTTGAGCGGACTAGAGGTCTTTACGAGCAGTTCTTC.

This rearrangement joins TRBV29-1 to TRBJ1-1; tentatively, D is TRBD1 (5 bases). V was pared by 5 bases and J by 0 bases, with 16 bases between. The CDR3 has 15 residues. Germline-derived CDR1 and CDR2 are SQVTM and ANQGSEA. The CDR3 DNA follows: TGCAGCGTTAAGCTCGGGACCGATATGAACACTGAAGCTTTCTTT. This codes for CSVKLGTDMNTEAFF.

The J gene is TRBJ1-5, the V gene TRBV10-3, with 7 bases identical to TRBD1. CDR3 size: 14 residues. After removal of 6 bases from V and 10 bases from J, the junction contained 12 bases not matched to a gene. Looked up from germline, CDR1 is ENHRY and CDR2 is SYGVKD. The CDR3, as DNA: TGTGCCATCAGCTTGACAGGGCTGGAGGGCCCCCAGCATTTT. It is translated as CAISLTGLEGPQHF.

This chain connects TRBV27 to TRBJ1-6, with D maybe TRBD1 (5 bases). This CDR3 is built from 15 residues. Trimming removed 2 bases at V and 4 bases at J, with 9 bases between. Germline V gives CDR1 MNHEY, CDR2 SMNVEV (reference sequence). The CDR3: CASSLGGTYNSPLHF. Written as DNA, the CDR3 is TGTGCCAGCAGTTTAGGGGGGACTTATAATTCACCCCTCCACTTT.

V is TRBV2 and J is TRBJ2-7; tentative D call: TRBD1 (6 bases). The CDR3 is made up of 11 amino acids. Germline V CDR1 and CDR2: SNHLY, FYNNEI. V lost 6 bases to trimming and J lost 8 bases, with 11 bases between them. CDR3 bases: TGTGCCAGCAGATGGACAGACCAGCAGTACTTC. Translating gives CASRWTDQQYF.

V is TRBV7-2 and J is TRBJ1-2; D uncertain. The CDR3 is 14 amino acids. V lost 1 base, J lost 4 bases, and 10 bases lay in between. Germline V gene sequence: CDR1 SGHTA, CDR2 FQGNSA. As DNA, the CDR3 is TGTGCCAGCAGCTTAGGGTCCAGGCCCTATGGCTACACCTTC. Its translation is CASSLGSRPYGYTF.

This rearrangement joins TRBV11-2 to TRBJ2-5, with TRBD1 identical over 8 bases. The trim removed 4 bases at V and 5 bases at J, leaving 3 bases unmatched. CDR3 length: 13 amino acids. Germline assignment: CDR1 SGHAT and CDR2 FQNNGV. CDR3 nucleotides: TGTGCCAGCAGCTGGACAGGGTCGGAGACCCAGTACTTC. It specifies CASSWTGSETQYF.

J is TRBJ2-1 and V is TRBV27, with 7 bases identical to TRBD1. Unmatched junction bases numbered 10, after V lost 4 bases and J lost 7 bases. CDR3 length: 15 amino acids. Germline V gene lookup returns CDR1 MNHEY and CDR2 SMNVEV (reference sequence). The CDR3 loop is CASSSSGQSLNEQFF. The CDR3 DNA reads TGTGCCAGCAGTTCATCGGGACAGTCACTTAATGAGCAGTTCTTC.

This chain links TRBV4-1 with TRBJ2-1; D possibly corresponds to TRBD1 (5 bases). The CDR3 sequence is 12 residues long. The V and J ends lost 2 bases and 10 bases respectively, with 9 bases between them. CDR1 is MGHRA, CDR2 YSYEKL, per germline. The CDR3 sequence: CASSQRQREQFF. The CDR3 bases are TGCGCCAGCAGCCAAAGACAGAGAGAGCAGTTCTTC.